Reported below is one T cell receptor (beta chain). There is no known antigen for this receptor. Base-call qualities are not available, and no considerably larger clone is one nucleotide away. There are 16 amino acids in the CDR3, from cysteine to phenylalanine inclusive. Only the CDR3 DNA is retained, 48 bases long and in frame from the first base. As encoded in the germline V gene, CDR1 is SGHDN while CDR2 is FVKESK. V sheds 0 bases and J sheds 1 base, leaving 12 bases between their ends. These data are taken from a study of blood T cell repertoires in COVID-19 (TCRdb year 2020). With respect to the entire study: The collaborator samples originated in the United States, Italy and Spain and spanned the acute and convalescent phases of COVID-19. The prospective study material was composed of cDNA or gDNA derived from T cells, B-cell-depleted T cells, or PBMCs. The dataset comprised deeply sampled blood TCRbeta repertoires from subjects exposed to, actively infected with, or recovered from COVID-19. The repertoires were made available in a free public database intended to serve as a resource for research on the immune response to SARS-CoV-2. Samples were obtained from the ongoing ImmuneRACE study (first 160 participants) and from 1,254 subjects provided by 6 global collaborators. Sample metadata almost always included a de-identified subject ID, COVID-19 status, age in years and sex. Where available, HLA class I and class II types were obtained from metadata supplied by the sample provider rather than from assay-based typing.

What the study reported, not specific to this receptor: The quantity of clinical and demographic metadata differed by source and by participant and was supplied without curation.

Whole blood was collected in K2EDTA tubes by collaborating institutions according to the institutions' own protocols. For TCRbeta analysis, collaborators shipped samples in one of three forms: frozen whole blood, isolated PBMCs, or DNA extracted from either of those sample types. TCRbeta CDR3 regions were amplified from genomic DNA by means of the immunoSEQ Assay, a bias-controlled multiplex PCR. Under the source paper's analysis protocol: Nucleated cell counts per sample were estimated from amplification of reference gene primers within the assay. To quantify the absolute abundance of each unique TCRbeta CDR3 rearrangement, sequence reads were collapsed and filtered. For each sample, productive Simpson clonality was calculated as the square root of Simpson's diversity index over productive rearrangements. TCRdb limited this immuneACCESS table to in-frame rearrangements with V and J called. A share of clones is missing; checked studies link under half to unresolved V genes, and the rest is unexplained. V, J and clone size are taken as reported in that table, and D and trimming were inferred from the DNA itself. Recorded for this sample are approximately 210,000 clones; around 90% of them occurred a single time. The ten biggest clones cover around 1.4% of the sample.

The chain is assembled from TRBV14 and TRBJ1-1; TRBD1 is a possible D gene, resting on 5 matching bases. This clonotype was obtained from a man aged 18 to 29 with active or convalescent COVID-19. Material: peripheral blood. The DNA sequence reads TGTGCCAGCAGCCAAGATGCGGAGGGGAGGAACACTGAAGCTTTCTTT. Its protein reads: CASSQDAEGRNTEAFF.